There are many counts of the clone carrying this T cell receptor beta chain. Its antigen is not known. The data belong to a study of regulatory T cells in long-lasting Graves disease. Study details: The study enrolled newly diagnosed Graves' patients on antithyroid drugs under 3 months. The study, taken as a whole, reports: Public clonotype sharing was higher in persistent than newly diagnosed patients. Persistent disease showed a preference for TRBV28, TRBJ1-2 and TRBJ2-5.

This CDR3 has 13 amino acids. CDR1 and CDR2 from the germline V gene are MNHNS and SASEGT. V was pared by 6 bases and J by 2 bases, with 11 bases between. Relying on iRepertoire HTBI primers and Arm-PCR of CDR3 regions, the team built TCR beta libraries. Each CDR3 protein is one row after TCRdb ran MiXCR on the multiplex PCR reads. The sample records around 420,000 distinct CDR3 sequences, 15% to 17% being singletons. Time point meaning: newly diagnosed GD, antithyroid drugs for less than 3 months. Following extraction of RNA from PBMCs, that RNA was used to make the TCR library. Those enrolled as patients came out of an endocrinology department in Xi'an, China.

This receptor was taken from a female donor with Graves disease. The source was peripheral blood mononuclear cells (PBMCs), collected at new diagnosis, from a patient treated with antithyroid drugs. This chain links TRBV6-1 with TRBJ2-7; TRBD1 might be the D (6 bases). Here the CDR3 reads CASSTGLAYEQYF. The DNA for the CDR3 is TGTGCCAGCAGCACAGGGTTAGCCTACGAGCAGTACTTC.